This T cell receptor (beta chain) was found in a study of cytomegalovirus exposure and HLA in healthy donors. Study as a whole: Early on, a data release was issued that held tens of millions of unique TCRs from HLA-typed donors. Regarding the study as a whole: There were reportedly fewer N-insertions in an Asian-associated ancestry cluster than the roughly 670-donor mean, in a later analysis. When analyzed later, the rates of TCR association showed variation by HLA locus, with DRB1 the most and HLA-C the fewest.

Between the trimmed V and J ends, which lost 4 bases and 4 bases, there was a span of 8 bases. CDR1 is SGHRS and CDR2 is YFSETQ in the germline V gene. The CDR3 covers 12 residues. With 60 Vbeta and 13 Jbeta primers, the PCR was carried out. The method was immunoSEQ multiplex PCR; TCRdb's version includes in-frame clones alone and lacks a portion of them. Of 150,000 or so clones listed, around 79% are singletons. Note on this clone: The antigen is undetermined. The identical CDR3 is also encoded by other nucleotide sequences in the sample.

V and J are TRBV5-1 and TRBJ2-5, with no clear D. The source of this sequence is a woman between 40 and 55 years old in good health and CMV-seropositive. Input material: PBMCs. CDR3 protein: CASSPQSETQYF. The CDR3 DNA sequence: TGCGCCAGCAGCCCTCAGTCAGAGACCCAGTACTTC. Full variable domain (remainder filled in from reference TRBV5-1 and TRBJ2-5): KAGVTQTPRYLIKTRGQQVTLSCSPISGHRSVSWYQQTPGQGLQFLFEYFSETQRNKGNFPGRFSGRQFSNSRSEMNVSTLELGDSALYLCASSPQSETQYFGPGTRLLVL.